Listed below are T cell receptor beta chains from one sample, sequenced in a study of identifying expanded T cells in peripheral blood. This table comes from immunoSEQ multiplex PCR, and its TCRdb copy is limited to in-frame clones, with some not included. The sample records about 50,000 clones, roughly 82% being singletons. The sequenced sample consisted of blood. The source is a person aged 18 to 75 in good health. The CDR3 runs from the conserved cysteine through the conserved F or W. D genes are given only for firm matches. The size entry is marked missing in some rows and otherwise reads once, few, many or a size class.

len	d_gene	abundance	v_gene	j_gene	CDR3aa	CDR3nt
14	-	-	TRBV30	TRBJ1-2	CAWIRDSLTGGYTF	TGTGCCTGGATCCGGGACTCCCTTACGGGGGGCTACACCTTC
15	TRBD1	few	TRBV12-5	TRBJ2-2	CASGVGTDKSGELFF	TGTGCTAGTGGTGTCGGGACAGACAAGTCCGGGGAGCTGTTTTTT
15	TRBD2	-	TRBV7-3	TRBJ2-3	CASSLAGGTTDTQYF	TGTGCCAGCAGCTTAGCGGGGGGGACCACAGATACGCAGTATTTT
14	TRBD1	-	TRBV6-1	TRBJ1-1	CASNRQGGGTEAFF	TGTGCCAGCAATAGACAGGGGGGTGGCACTGAAGCTTTCTTT
16	TRBD2	-	TRBV4-1	TRBJ2-1	CASSQEASGRADEQFF	TGCGCCAGCAGCCAAGAGGCCAGCGGGAGGGCCGATGAGCAGTTCTTC
14	-	-	TRBV5-6	TRBJ2-3	CASSPVANPDTQYF	TGTGCCAGCAGCCCTGTGGCGAATCCAGATACGCAGTATTTT
17	-	-	TRBV10-1	TRBJ1-1	CASSESRGGVAGTEAFF	TGCGCCAGCAGTGAGTCGAGAGGAGGGGTAGCCGGGACTGAAGCTTTCTTT
14	TRBD1	few	TRBV5-6	TRBJ2-2	CALGGTGGPGELFF	TGTGCCCTTGGGGGGACAGGGGGCCCCGGGGAGCTGTTTTTT
14	-	-	TRBV6-5	TRBJ1-2	CASRGRTAGNGYTF	TGTGCCAGCAGAGGACGGACAGCGGGCAATGGCTACACCTTC
17	-	-	TRBV7-2	TRBJ2-5	CASSRQVAVDFQETQYF	TGTGCCAGCAGCCGTCAAGTTGCGGTCGATTTCCAAGAGACCCAGTACTTC
14	TRBD1	-	TRBV30	TRBJ1-1	CAWTPTGGFTEAFF	TGTGCCTGGACCCCGACAGGGGGATTCACTGAAGCTTTCTTT
13	-	-	TRBV7-2	TRBJ2-3	CASSLQGTDTQYF	TGTGCCAGCAGCTTACAGGGCACAGATACGCAGTATTTT
12	-	-	TRBV29-1	TRBJ2-3	CSVAGSTDTQYF	TGCAGCGTTGCCGGGAGCACAGATACGCAGTATTTT
15	-	many	TRBV5-6	TRBJ2-1	CASSLAGGAGNEQFF	TGTGCCAGCAGCTTGGCGGGGGGCGCAGGGAATGAGCAGTTCTTC
13	-	-	TRBV9	TRBJ2-7	CASSFSQGGEQYF	TGTGCCAGCAGCTTCTCCCAGGGGGGCGAGCAGTACTTC
17	TRBD1	-	TRBV7-2	TRBJ2-5	CASSPRPGTGAGETQYF	TGTGCCAGCAGCCCGAGGCCCGGGACAGGGGCAGGGGAGACCCAGTACTTC
17	TRBD1	-	TRBV5-1	TRBJ2-3	CASSLGKGTGITDTQYF	TGCGCCAGCAGCTTGGGTAAGGGGACAGGAATCACAGATACGCAGTATTTT
15	TRBD1	few	TRBV5-4	TRBJ2-5	CASSFPQGSQETQYF	TGTGCCAGCAGCTTTCCACAGGGGAGCCAAGAGACCCAGTACTTC
15	TRBD2	-	TRBV5-6	TRBJ2-5	CASSLRAGVQETQYF	TGTGCCAGCAGCTTAAGGGCGGGGGTTCAAGAGACCCAGTACTTC
11	-	-	TRBV7-9	TRBJ2-5	CASRGPETQYF	TGTGCCAGCCGGGGGCCGGAGACCCAGTACTTC
13	TRBD1	-	TRBV19	TRBJ1-5	CASKDRGDQPQHF	TGTGCCAGTAAAGACAGGGGAGATCAGCCCCAGCATTTT
16	TRBD1	-	TRBV29-1	TRBJ1-2	CSVDGRQGARAVGYTF	TGCAGCGTTGACGGCCGACAGGGGGCGAGAGCGGTCGGCTACACCTTC
16	-	once	TRBV7-2	TRBJ2-1	CASSLGRASSYNEQFF	TGTGCCAGCAGCTTAGGTAGAGCTAGCTCCTACAATGAGCAGTTCTTC
12	-	-	TRBV5-6	TRBJ1-2	CASSFGGSGYTF	TGTGCCAGCAGCTTCGGGGGCTCTGGCTACACCTTC
19	-	-	TRBV14	TRBJ1-5	CASSQVGPPRGNSNQPQHF	TGTGCCAGCAGCCAGGTAGGACCACCGCGTGGAAATAGCAATCAGCCCCAGCATTTT
12	-	once	TRBV30	TRBJ1-6	CAWSPGSASLHF	TGTGCCTGGAGTCCAGGGAGCGCATCCCTCCACTTT
16	-	-	TRBV19	TRBJ2-2	CASSIGLLTTRGELFF	TGTGCCAGTAGTATAGGACTGTTAACGACGAGAGGGGAGCTGTTTTTT
16	-	once	TRBV27	TRBJ1-5	CASSPRWRKGNQPQHF	TGTGCCAGCAGTCCGCGTTGGCGAAAAGGCAATCAGCCCCAGCATTTT
12	-	-	TRBV5-1	TRBJ2-7	CASSFTRAEQYF	TGCGCCAGCAGCTTTACTAGGGCCGAGCAGTACTTC
14	TRBD1	-	TRBV5-4	TRBJ1-2	CASSRTGGNYGYTF	TGTGCCAGCAGCAGAACAGGGGGAAACTATGGCTACACCTTC
14	TRBD2	few	TRBV28	TRBJ2-3	CASTSGGATDTQYF	TGTGCCAGCACGAGCGGGGGGGCAACAGATACGCAGTATTTT
17	-	medium-sized	TRBV2	TRBJ2-3	CASSDRGYVKDTDTQYF	TGTGCCAGCAGTGACAGGGGATACGTAAAAGACACAGATACGCAGTATTTT
15	-	-	TRBV27	TRBJ1-2	CASSPKTVSSYGYTF	TGTGCCAGCAGCCCTAAGACAGTATCCTCCTATGGCTACACCTTC
13	TRBD1	-	TRBV30	TRBJ1-2	CAFNRDRWNGYTF	TGTGCCTTCAACCGGGACAGGTGGAATGGCTACACCTTC
12	-	-	TRBV11-2	TRBJ2-5	CASSLIWETQYF	TGTGCCAGCAGCTTAATCTGGGAGACCCAGTACTTC
15	-	-	TRBV6-1	TRBJ1-2	CASSEGPGQFYGYTF	TGTGCCAGCAGTGAGGGCCCCGGGCAGTTCTATGGCTACACCTTC
14	-	-	TRBV27	TRBJ1-6	CASSFLGGRSPLHF	TGTGCCAGCAGTTTCCTTGGAGGACGTTCACCCCTCCACTTT
15	TRBD2	-	TRBV9	TRBJ2-1	CASSRTGGSYNEQFF	TGTGCCAGCAGCAGGACGGGGGGCTCCTACAATGAGCAGTTCTTC
15	TRBD2	once	TRBV5-4	TRBJ2-7	CASSYGLAETYEQYF	TGTGCCAGCAGCTACGGACTAGCGGAGACCTACGAGCAGTACTTC
16	TRBD2	-	TRBV4-1	TRBJ2-1	CASSQDLAGGNNEQFF	TGCGCCAGCAGCCAAGATCTAGCGGGAGGGAATAATGAGCAGTTCTTC